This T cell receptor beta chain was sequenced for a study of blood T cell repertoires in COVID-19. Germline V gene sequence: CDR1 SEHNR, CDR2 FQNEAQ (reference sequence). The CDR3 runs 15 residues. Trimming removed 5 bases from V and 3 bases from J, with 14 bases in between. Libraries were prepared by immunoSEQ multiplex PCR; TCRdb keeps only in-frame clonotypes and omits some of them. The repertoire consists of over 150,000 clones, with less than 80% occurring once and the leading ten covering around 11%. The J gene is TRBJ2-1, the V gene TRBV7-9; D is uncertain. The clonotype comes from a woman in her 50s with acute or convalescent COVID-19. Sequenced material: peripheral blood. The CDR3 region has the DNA TGTGCCAGCAGCCCGCCCCTAGGCAGCTACAATGAGCAGTTCTTC. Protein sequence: CASSPPLGSYNEQFF.